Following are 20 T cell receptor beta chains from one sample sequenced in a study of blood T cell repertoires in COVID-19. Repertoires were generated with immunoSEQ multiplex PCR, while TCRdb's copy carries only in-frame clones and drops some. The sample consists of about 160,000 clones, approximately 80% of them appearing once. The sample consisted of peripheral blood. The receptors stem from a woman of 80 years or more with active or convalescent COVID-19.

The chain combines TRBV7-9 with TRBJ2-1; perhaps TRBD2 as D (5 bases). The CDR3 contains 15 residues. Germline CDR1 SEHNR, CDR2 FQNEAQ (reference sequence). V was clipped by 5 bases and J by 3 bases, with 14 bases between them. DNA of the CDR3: TGTGCCAGCAGCCCTTACGGGGTGAGCTACAATGAGCAGTTCTTC. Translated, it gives CASSPYGVSYNEQFF.

The CDR3 is CASSPQGDHYEQYF. In DNA, the CDR3 is TGTGCCAGTAGTCCCCAGGGGGACCACTACGAGCAGTACTTC. This chain joins TRBV19 and TRBJ2-7; 7 bases are shared with TRBD1. With V trimmed by 5 bases and J by 3 bases, 7 bases remained unmatched. Germline V gene lookup returns CDR1 LNHDA and CDR2 SQIVND (reference sequence). The CDR3 loop spans 14 amino acids.

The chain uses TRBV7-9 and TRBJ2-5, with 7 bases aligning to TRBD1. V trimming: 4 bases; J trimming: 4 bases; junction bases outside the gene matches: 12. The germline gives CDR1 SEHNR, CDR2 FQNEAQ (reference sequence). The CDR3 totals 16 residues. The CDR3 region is CASSSSIGTVVETQYF. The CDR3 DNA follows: TGTGCCAGCAGCTCCTCCATCGGGACAGTTGTAGAGACCCAGTACTTC. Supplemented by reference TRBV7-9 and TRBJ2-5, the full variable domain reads DTGVSQNPRHKITKRGQNVTFRCDPISEHNRLYWYRQTLGQGPEFLTYFQNEAQLEKSRLLSDRFSAERPKGSFSTLEIQRTEQGDSAMYLCASSSSIGTVVETQYFGPGTRLLVL.

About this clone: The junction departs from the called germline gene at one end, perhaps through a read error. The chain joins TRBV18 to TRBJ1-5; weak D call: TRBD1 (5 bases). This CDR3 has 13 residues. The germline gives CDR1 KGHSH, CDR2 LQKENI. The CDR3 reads CASSPTENRPQHF. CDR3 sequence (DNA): TGTGCCAGCTCACCGACAGAAAATCGGCCCCAGCATTTT.

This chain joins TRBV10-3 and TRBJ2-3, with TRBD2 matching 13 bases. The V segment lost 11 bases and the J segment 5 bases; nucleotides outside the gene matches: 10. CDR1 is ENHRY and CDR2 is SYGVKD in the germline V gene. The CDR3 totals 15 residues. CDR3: CAATTSGGAQDTQYF. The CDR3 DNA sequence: TGTGCCGCGACCACTAGCGGGGGGGCACAAGATACGCAGTATTTT.

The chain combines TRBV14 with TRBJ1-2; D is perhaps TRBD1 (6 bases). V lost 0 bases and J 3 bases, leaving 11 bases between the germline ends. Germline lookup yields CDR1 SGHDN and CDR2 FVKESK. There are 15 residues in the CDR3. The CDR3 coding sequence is TGTGCCAGCAGCCAAGATTTGAACAGGGACTATGGCTACACCTTC. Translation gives CASSQDLNRDYGYTF.

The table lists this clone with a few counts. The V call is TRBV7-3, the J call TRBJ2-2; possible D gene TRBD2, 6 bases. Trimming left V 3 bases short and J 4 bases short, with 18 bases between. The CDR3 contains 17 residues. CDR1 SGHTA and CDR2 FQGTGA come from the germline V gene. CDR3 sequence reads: CASSLKSSGLRTGELFF. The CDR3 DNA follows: TGTGCCAGCAGCTTGAAAAGCTCGGGACTTCGCACCGGGGAGCTGTTTTTT. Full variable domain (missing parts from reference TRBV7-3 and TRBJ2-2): GAGVSQTPSNKVTEKGKYVELRCDPISGHTALYWYRQSLGQGPEFLIYFQGTGAADDSGLPNDRFFAVRPEGSVSTLKIQRTERGDSAVYLCASSLKSSGLRTGELFFGEGSRLTVL.

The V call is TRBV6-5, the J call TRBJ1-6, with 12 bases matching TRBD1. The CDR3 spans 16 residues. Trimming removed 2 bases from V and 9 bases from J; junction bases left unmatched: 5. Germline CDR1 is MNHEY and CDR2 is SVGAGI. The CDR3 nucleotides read TGTGCCAGCAGTTACGTGGGACAGGGGGCATTTTCACCCCTCCACTTT. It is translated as CASSYVGQGAFSPLHF.

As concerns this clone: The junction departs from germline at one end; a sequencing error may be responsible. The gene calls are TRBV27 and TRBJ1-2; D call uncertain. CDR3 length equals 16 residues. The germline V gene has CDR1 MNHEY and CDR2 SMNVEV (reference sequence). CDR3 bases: TGTGCCAGCAGTCCCCAAGGCGAGGGATTCGGCTATGGTTACACCTTC. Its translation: CASSPQGEGFGYGYTF.

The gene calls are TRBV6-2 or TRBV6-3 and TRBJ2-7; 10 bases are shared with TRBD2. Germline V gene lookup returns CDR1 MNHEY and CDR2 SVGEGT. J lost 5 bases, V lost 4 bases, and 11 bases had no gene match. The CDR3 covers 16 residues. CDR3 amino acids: CASSSLGTSVNNEQYF. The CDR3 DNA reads TGTGCCAGCAGTTCCCTGGGGACTAGCGTAAACAACGAGCAGTACTTC.

The chain's CDR3 is CASSYGGGANYGYTF. The CDR3 DNA reads as TGTGCCAGCAGTTACGGGGGAGGAGCTAACTATGGCTACACCTTC. The V and J genes are TRBV6-5 and TRBJ1-2, with D perhaps TRBD1 (5 bases). V dropped 2 bases and J dropped 0 bases, with 10 bases sitting between them. The CDR3 runs to 15 residues. Germline CDR1 MNHEY, CDR2 SVGAGI.

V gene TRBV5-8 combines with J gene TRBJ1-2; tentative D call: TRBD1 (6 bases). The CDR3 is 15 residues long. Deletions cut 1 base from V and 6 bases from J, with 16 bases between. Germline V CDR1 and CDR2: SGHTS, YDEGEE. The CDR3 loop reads CASSLSYRDINGYTF. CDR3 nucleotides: TGTGCCAGCAGCTTGAGTTATCGGGACATAAATGGCTACACCTTC.

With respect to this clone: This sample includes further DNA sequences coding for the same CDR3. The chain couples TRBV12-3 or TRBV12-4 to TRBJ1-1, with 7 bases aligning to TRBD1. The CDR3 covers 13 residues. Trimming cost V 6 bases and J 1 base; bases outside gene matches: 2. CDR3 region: CASSRQGNTEAFF. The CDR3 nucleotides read TGTGCCAGCAGCCGACAGGGGAACACTGAAGCTTTCTTT.

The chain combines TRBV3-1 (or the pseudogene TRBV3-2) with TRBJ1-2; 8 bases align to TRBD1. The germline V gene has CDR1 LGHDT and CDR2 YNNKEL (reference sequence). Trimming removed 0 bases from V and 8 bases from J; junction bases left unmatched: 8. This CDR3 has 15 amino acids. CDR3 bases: TGTGCCAGCAGCCAAGATTCTGGCAGGGGGCGAGGCTACACCTTC. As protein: CASSQDSGRGRGYTF.

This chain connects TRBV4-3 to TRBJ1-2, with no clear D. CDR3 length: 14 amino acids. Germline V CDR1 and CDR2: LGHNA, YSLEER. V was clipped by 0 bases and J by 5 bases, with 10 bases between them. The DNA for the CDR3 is TGCGCCAGCAGCCAAGATACGAGTACTTATGGCTACACCTTC. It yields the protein CASSQDTSTYGYTF.

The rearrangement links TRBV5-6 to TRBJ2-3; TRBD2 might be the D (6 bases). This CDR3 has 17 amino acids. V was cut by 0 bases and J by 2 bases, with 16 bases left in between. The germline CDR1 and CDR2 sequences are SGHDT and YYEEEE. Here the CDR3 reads CASSLGAAGTATDTQYF. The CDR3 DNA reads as TGTGCCAGCAGCTTGGGAGCGGCGGGAACCGCCACAGATACGCAGTATTTT.

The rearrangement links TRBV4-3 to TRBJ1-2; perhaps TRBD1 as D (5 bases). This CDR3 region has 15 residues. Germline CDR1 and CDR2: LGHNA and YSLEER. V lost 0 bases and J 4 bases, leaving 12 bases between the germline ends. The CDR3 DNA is TGCGCCAGCAGCCAAGAGAGAAGGCAGGGCTATGGCTACACCTTC. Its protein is CASSQERRQGYGYTF.

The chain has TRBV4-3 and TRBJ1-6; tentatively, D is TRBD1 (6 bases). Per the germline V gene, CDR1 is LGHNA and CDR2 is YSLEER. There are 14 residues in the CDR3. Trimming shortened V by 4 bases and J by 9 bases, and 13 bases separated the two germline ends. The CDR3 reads CASSLGGGGSPLHF. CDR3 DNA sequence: TGCGCCAGCAGCCTAGGGGGTGGGGGTTCACCCCTCCACTTT.

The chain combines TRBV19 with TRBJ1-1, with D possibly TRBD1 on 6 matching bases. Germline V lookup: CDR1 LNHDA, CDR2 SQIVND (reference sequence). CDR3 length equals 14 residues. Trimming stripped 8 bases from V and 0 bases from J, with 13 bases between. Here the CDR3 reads CASRSGVMNTEAFF. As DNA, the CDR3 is TGTGCCAGTCGGTCAGGGGTCATGAACACTGAAGCTTTCTTT.

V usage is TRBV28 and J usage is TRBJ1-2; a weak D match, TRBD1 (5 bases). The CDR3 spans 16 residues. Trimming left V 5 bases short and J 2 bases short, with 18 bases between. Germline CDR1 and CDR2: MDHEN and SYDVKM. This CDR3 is CASSGGWGTGNYGYTF. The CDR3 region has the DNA TGTGCCAGCAGTGGAGGGTGGGGGACGGGGAACTATGGCTACACCTTC.